The 27 T cell receptor beta chains reported below all come from one sample, sequenced in a study of cytomegalovirus exposure and HLA in healthy donors. Primers: 60 Vbeta forward and 13 Jbeta reverse. Libraries were prepared by immunoSEQ multiplex PCR; TCRdb keeps only in-frame clonotypes and omits some of them. Among 150,000 to 200,000 clones listed, over 9.5% were seen once. Sequencing input: PBMCs. These TCRs come from a man in his fifties in good health and CMV-seropositive.

The chain is built from TRBV7-2 and TRBJ1-5, with D maybe TRBD1 (6 bases). V lost 5 bases and J lost 7, with 12 bases in between. CDR3 length: 13 residues. The germline gives CDR1 SGHTA, CDR2 FQGNSA. For the CDR3, the DNA is TGTGCCAGCAGCCTCAACAGGGACCAGCCCCAGCATTTT. As protein: CASSLNRDQPQHF.

This clone has a handful of counts. The chain employs TRBV6-6 and TRBJ2-7; TRBD1 aligns across 7 bases. The CDR3 has 16 residues. V trimming: 4 bases; J trimming: 0 bases; junction bases outside the gene matches: 9. Germline-derived CDR1 and CDR2 are MNHNY and SVGAGI (reference sequence). CDR3 nucleotide sequence: TGTGCCAGCAGTTTATGGACAGGAACCAGCTCCTACGAGCAGTACGTC. It specifies CASSLWTGTSSYEQYV.

There are a few counts of this clone. V is TRBV27 and J is TRBJ2-7; a possible D gene is TRBD2 (5 bases). This CDR3 is 11 amino acids long. V was cut by 6 bases and J by 7 bases, with 10 bases left in between. Germline V CDR1 and CDR2: MNHEY, SMNVEV (reference sequence). Here the CDR3 DNA reads TGTGCCAGCAGGGCCCGAGGGGAGCAGTACTTC. It translates to CASRARGEQYF.

CDR3 in amino acids: CASSVDSSLISYNSPLHF. CDR3 in DNA: TGTGCCAGCAGTGTCGACAGTTCCCTTATAAGCTATAATTCACCCCTCCACTTT. This sequence joins TRBV2 and TRBJ1-6; a possible D gene is TRBD1 (5 bases). Looked up from germline, CDR1 is SNHLY and CDR2 is FYNNEI. Trimming pared 4 bases from V and 3 bases from J, leaving 19 bases between. The CDR3 contains 18 residues.

In regard to this clone: The same CDR3 arises from other DNA sequences in this sample as well. V is TRBV2 and J is TRBJ1-5; D is perhaps TRBD1 (5 bases). Germline CDR1 reads SNHLY; CDR2 reads FYNNEI. This CDR3 is 14 amino acids long. The ends were cut back, 2 bases at V and 0 bases at J, with 5 bases in the middle. CDR3 amino acids: CASSEQGSNQPQHF. Here the CDR3 DNA reads TGTGCCAGCAGTGAACAGGGTAGCAATCAGCCCCAGCATTTT.

The rearrangement links TRBV7-2 to TRBJ1-3; no clear D. This CDR3 has 16 residues. Deletions cut 4 bases from V and 1 base from J, with 14 bases between. CDR1 is SGHTA, CDR2 FQGNSA, per germline. The CDR3 here is CASSSNGGLSGNTIYF. CDR3 DNA: TGTGCCAGCAGCTCCAACGGAGGACTGTCTGGAAACACCATATATTTT.

This chain joins TRBV29-1 and TRBJ1-2; TRBD1 matches 7 bases. CDR1 and CDR2 (germline): SQVTM, ANQGSEA. The CDR3 sequence is 15 residues long. J was trimmed by 1 base and V by 1 base; bases with no gene match: 6. The CDR3 DNA reads TGCAGCGTTGAAGGCCAGGGACAGCATAACTATGGCTACACCTTC. As protein: CSVEGQGQHNYGYTF.

The V and J genes are TRBV30 and TRBJ1-5; the match to TRBD1 covers 10 bases. The CDR3 has 12 residues. Trimming took 5 bases from V and 5 from J; bases not matched to a gene: 0. Per the germline V gene, CDR1 is GTSNPN and CDR2 is SVGIG (reference sequence). The CDR3 coding sequence is TGTGCCTGGGGACAGGGGGATCAGCCCCAGCATTTT. It is translated as CAWGQGDQPQHF.

V usage is TRBV9 and J usage is TRBJ1-6, with TRBD1 as a possible D gene (5 bases). CDR1 SGDLS and CDR2 YYNGEE come from the germline V gene. This CDR3 contains 16 residues. The ends were cut back, 0 bases at V and 5 bases at J, with 12 bases in the middle. The CDR3 spells CASSVDPQGNNSPLHF. The CDR3 nucleotides are TGTGCCAGCAGCGTAGACCCCCAGGGAAATAATTCACCCCTCCACTTT.

The J gene is TRBJ2-5, the V gene TRBV5-4; 8 bases are shared with TRBD1. CDR3 length: 14 residues. The J segment lost 2 bases and the V segment lost 2 bases, leaving 2 bases of the junction unmatched. Germline V CDR1 and CDR2: SGHNT, YYREEE (reference sequence). This CDR3 is CASSFRDRQETQYF. The CDR3 bases are TGTGCCAGCAGCTTCCGGGACAGGCAAGAGACCCAGTACTTC. Full variable domain (missing parts from reference TRBV5-4 and TRBJ2-5): ETGVTQSPTHLIKTRGQQVTLRCSSQSGHNTVSWYQQALGQGPQFIFQYYREEENGRGNFPPRFSGLQFPNYSSELNVNALELDDSALYLCASSFRDRQETQYFGPGTRLLVL.

This clone showed up just a few times. This rearrangement joins TRBV11-3 to TRBJ1-1; no clear D. This CDR3 is 14 amino acids long. Per the germline V gene, CDR1 is SGHNT and CDR2 is YENEEA. V was clipped by 0 bases and J by 8 bases, with 13 bases between them. Here the CDR3 DNA reads TGTGCCAGCAGCTTAGACGGCGGCCGCTCGGAAGCTTTCTTT. This sequence encodes CASSLDGGRSEAFF.

The V call is TRBV28, the J call TRBJ1-2; D remains ambiguous. The CDR3 contains 12 residues. Trimming pared 3 bases from V and 4 bases from J, leaving 6 bases between. Germline lookup yields CDR1 MDHEN and CDR2 SYDVKM. The CDR3 bases are TGTGCCAGCAGTTTGACGGGCTATGGCTACACCTTC. It is translated as CASSLTGYGYTF.

A few counts support this clone. This rearrangement joins TRBV13 to TRBJ2-3, with 8 bases lining up with TRBD2. The CDR3 loop spans 16 amino acids. CDR1 is PRHDT, CDR2 FYEKMQ, per germline (reference sequence). The V segment lost 0 bases and the J segment 2 bases; nucleotides outside the gene matches: 4. This chain's CDR3 is CASSLGRGDYTDTQYF. The CDR3 nucleotides are TGTGCCAGCAGCTTAGGGCGGGGGGACTACACAGATACGCAGTATTTT.

This clone was found many times. The sample holds other DNA sequences that translate to the same CDR3. CDR3 residues: CASSLRQGKNTEAFF. As DNA, the CDR3 is TGTGCCAGCAGCTTAAGGCAGGGAAAGAACACTGAAGCTTTCTTT. The chain joins TRBV7-9 to TRBJ1-1; a possible D gene is TRBD1 (5 bases). Trimming took 2 bases from V and 1 from J, leaving 11 bases between them. The length of the CDR3 is 15 residues. Germline CDR1 is SEHNR and CDR2 is FQNEAQ (reference sequence).

This clone was counted ten times or more. The chain joins TRBV7-9 to TRBJ2-5; 11 positions match TRBD2. The germline gives CDR1 SEHNR, CDR2 FQNEAQ (reference sequence). V shed 0 bases and J 4 bases; nucleotides not matched to a gene: 7. The CDR3 runs 17 residues. The CDR3 DNA is TGTGCCAGCAGCTTAGCGCGTCTAGCGGGGGGCCCAGAGACCCAGTACTTC. This sequence encodes CASSLARLAGGPETQYF.

This clone was seen only a few times. This chain joins TRBV7-2 and TRBJ2-6; 14 bases map to TRBD2. The germline CDR1 and CDR2 sequences are SGHTA and FQGNSA. The trim removed 1 base at V and 1 base at J, leaving 3 bases unmatched. The CDR3 loop spans 19 amino acids. Here the CDR3 reads CASSLGGLAGDSGANVLTF. The CDR3 bases are TGTGCCAGCAGCTTAGGGGGACTAGCGGGGGATTCTGGGGCCAACGTCCTGACTTTC.

This clone was counted a few times. The chain couples TRBV5-4 to TRBJ2-7, with 9 bases lining up with TRBD2. Germline trimming cut 4 bases from V and 1 base from J; bases unmatched to any gene: 6. Germline V gives CDR1 SGHNT, CDR2 YYREEE (reference sequence). The CDR3 has 15 residues. The CDR3 sequence is CASSPRTSVSYEQYF. The CDR3 bases are TGTGCCAGCAGCCCGCGGACTAGCGTGTCCTACGAGCAGTACTTC.

This clone was recorded a few times. The V and J genes are TRBV11-2 and TRBJ1-6; TRBD1 agrees at 10 bases. The length of the CDR3 is 14 residues. V trimming: 5 bases; J trimming: 10 bases; junction bases outside the gene matches: 5. Germline assignment: CDR1 SGHAT and CDR2 FQNNGV. The CDR3 bases are TGTGCCAGCAGCACGGGACAGGGGTTCTCACCCCTCCACTTT. This gives the protein CASSTGQGFSPLHF.

This chain uses TRBV4-1 with TRBJ1-3, with 7 positions matching TRBD1. The CDR3 length is 15 residues. Germline V gives CDR1 MGHRA, CDR2 YSYEKL. J gave up 0 bases and V 6 bases, and 5 bases lay outside the gene matches. As DNA, the CDR3 is TGCGCCAGCAGAGGCTGGGACAGCTCTGGAAACACCATATATTTT. Residues: CASRGWDSSGNTIYF.

This clone occurred a few times. This chain joins TRBV5-1 and TRBJ2-5; a possible D gene is TRBD2 (6 bases). Deletions cut 4 bases from V and 2 bases from J, with 9 bases between. CDR1 is SGHRS, CDR2 YFSETQ, per germline. This CDR3 spans 13 amino acids. The chain's CDR3 is CASSPRGQETQYF. CDR3 sequence (DNA): TGCGCCAGCAGCCCCCGGGGGCAAGAGACCCAGTACTTC.

V and J are TRBV7-9 and TRBJ1-4; a possible D gene is TRBD1 (5 bases). The CDR3 contains 12 residues. From germline, CDR1 is SEHNR and CDR2 FQNEAQ (reference sequence). Between the trimmed V and J ends, which lost 3 bases and 8 bases, there was a span of 7 bases. The CDR3 here is CASSFAGEKLFF. As DNA, the CDR3 is TGTGCCAGCAGCTTCGCAGGGGAAAAACTGTTTTTT.

This clone occurred a few times. The chain uses TRBV5-1 and TRBJ2-7; 9 bases align to TRBD1. After removal of 4 bases from V and 6 bases from J, the junction contained 17 bases not matched to a gene. The CDR3 has 17 residues. In germline, CDR1 is SGHRS, CDR2 YFSETQ. The DNA for the CDR3 is TGCGCCAGCAGCAAATCCCCCCCCGGGACAGGGTCTGTCGAGCAGTACTTC. Translation: CASSKSPPGTGSVEQYF.

The chain recombines TRBV9 with TRBJ1-5; a possible D gene is TRBD1 (6 bases). This CDR3 has 14 amino acids. V lost 1 base, J lost 9 bases, and 14 bases lay in between. Germline-derived CDR1 and CDR2 are SGDLS and YYNGEE. In nucleotides, the CDR3 is TGTGCCAGCAGCGTACGGGGGGCGGAGGGGCCCCAGCATTTT. Its translation: CASSVRGAEGPQHF.

This clone has only a few counts. V and J are TRBV7-2 and TRBJ1-1; a possible D gene is TRBD1 (5 bases). Trimming cost V 3 bases and J 3 bases, with 11 bases left between them. Germline V lookup: CDR1 SGHTA, CDR2 FQGNSA. This CDR3 is built from 14 residues. The CDR3 reads CASSFMWGDTEAFF. As DNA, the CDR3 is TGTGCCAGCAGCTTTATGTGGGGGGACACTGAAGCTTTCTTT.

The V call is TRBV2, the J call TRBJ1-5, with D perhaps matching TRBD1 (6 bases). Between the trimmed V and J ends, which lost 5 bases and 6 bases, there was a span of 11 bases. The CDR3 contains 13 residues. CDR1 SNHLY and CDR2 FYNNEI come from the germline V gene. The CDR3 loop reads CASSPRGSQPQHF. CDR3 DNA: TGTGCCAGCAGTCCCAGGGGAAGTCAGCCCCAGCATTTT.

J is TRBJ2-5 and V is TRBV7-9, with D unclear. Trimming left V 2 bases short and J 5 bases short, with 9 bases between. Germline CDR1 and CDR2: SEHNR and FQNEAQ (reference sequence). The CDR3 totals 13 residues. The chain's CDR3 is CASSLNSVETQYF. As DNA, the CDR3 is TGTGCCAGCAGCTTAAACTCGGTGGAGACCCAGTACTTC.

This clone was detected only a few times. The gene calls are TRBV6-1 and TRBJ1-4, with D unclear. Trimming cost V 6 bases and J 4 bases, with 9 bases left between them. CDR1 is MNHNS and CDR2 is SASEGT in the germline V gene. The CDR3 covers 13 residues. The CDR3 loop is CASRRVNNEKLFF. The DNA for the CDR3 is TGTGCCAGCAGGAGGGTGAATAATGAAAAACTGTTTTTT.